The table lists the clone carrying this T cell receptor beta chain with many counts. The antigen is unknown. The source of the sample is a study of T-cell reconstitution after alpha-beta-depleted transplantation in children. Unique molecular identifiers were incorporated when the TCRbeta library was constructed. Each CDR3 protein gets one entry after TCRdb re-called the PCR reads with MiXCR. The top ten hold 9.1% of the sample, which has 250,000 to 300,000 distinct CDR3 sequences, just over 7.5% seen once. Trimming took 0 bases from V and 4 from J, leaving 10 bases between them. The length of the CDR3 is 14 residues. Germline CDR1 is SGHRS and CDR2 is YFSETQ. Study results and limitations: Newly produced T cells mostly accounted for T-cell counts and diversity one year post-transplant. In patients about two months after transplant, alpha-beta T cells reportedly arose from several hundred expanded graft clones.

Sample: peripheral blood, taken 360 days after TCRalphabeta/CD19-depleted stem cell transplant. V gene TRBV5-1 combines with J gene TRBJ1-2; maybe TRBD1 (5 bases). The TCR originated in a female patient younger than 10 who had a stem cell transplant for Fanconi anemia, so the T cells may come from the graft donor. CDR3 DNA: TGCGCCAGCAGCTTGGACAGGTCCTTCTATGGCTACACCTTC. Amino acids: CASSLDRSFYGYTF.